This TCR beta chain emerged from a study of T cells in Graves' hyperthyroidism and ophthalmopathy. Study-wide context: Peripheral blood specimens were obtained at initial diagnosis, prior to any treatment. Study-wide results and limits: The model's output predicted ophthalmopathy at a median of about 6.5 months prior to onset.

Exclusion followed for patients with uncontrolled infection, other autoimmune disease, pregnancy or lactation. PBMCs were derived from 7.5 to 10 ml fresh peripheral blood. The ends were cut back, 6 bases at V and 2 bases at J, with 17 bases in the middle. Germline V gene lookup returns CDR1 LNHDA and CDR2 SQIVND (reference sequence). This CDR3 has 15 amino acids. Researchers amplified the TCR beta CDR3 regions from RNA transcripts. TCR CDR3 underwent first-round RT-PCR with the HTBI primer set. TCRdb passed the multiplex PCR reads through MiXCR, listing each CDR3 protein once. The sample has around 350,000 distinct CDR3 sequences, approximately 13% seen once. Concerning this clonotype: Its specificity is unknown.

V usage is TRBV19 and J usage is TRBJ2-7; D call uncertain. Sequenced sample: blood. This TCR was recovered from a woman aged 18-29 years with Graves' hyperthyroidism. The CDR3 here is CASSYGRGGAYEQYF. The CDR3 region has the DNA TGTGCCAGTAGCTACGGACGCGGTGGGGCCTACGAGCAGTACTTC.